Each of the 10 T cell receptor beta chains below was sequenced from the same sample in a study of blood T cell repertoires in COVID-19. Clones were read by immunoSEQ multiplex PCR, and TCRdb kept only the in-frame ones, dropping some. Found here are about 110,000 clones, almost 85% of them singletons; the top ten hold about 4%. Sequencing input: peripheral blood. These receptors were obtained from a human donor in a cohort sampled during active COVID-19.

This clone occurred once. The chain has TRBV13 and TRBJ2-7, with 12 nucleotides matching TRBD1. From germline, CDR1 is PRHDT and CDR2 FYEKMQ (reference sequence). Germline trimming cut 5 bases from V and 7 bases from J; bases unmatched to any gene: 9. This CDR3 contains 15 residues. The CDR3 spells CASSPGTGGADEQYF. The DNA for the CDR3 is TGTGCCAGCAGCCCTGGGACAGGGGGCGCGGATGAGCAGTACTTC.

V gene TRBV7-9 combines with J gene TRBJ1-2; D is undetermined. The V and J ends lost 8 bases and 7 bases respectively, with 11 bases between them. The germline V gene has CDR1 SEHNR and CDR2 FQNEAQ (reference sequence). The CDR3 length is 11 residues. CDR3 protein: CASRGFSGYTF. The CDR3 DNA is TGTGCCAGCCGCGGGTTTTCTGGCTACACCTTC. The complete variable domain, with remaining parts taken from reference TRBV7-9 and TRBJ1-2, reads DTGVSQNPRHKITKRGQNVTFRCDPISEHNRLYWYRQTLGQGPEFLTYFQNEAQLEKSRLLSDRFSAERPKGSFSTLEIQRTEQGDSAMYLCASRGFSGYTFGSGTRLTVV.

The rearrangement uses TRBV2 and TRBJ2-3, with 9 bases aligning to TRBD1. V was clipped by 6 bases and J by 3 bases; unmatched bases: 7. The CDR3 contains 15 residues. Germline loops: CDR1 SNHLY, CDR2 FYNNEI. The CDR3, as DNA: TGTGCCAGCAGAGCCGGGACAGGGTGGACAGATACGCAGTATTTT. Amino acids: CASRAGTGWTDTQYF.

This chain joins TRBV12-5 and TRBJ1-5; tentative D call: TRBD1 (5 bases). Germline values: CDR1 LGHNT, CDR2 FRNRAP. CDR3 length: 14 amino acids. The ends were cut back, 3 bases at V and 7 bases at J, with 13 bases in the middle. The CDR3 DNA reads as TGTGCTAGTGGTTTCAGCGGGGGTGGACAGCCCCAGCATTTT. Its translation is CASGFSGGGQPQHF.

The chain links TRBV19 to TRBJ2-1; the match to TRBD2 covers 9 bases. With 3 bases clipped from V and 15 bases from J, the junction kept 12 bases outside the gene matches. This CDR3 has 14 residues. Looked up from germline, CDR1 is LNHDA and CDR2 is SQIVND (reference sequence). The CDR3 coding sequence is TGTGCCAGTAGTATGTCGGGACTAGCTAAAATCCGGTTCTTC. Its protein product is CASSMSGLAKIRFF.

The CDR3 region is CASSQQSLPGTSGMIEQFF. The CDR3 DNA follows: TGCGCCAGCAGCCAGCAATCACTCCCCGGGACTAGCGGGATGATTGAGCAGTTCTTC. This rearrangement joins TRBV5-1 to TRBJ2-1; TRBD2 agrees at 13 bases. Germline V CDR1 and CDR2: SGHRS, YFSETQ. The CDR3 is 19 residues long. V shed 4 bases, J shed 9 bases, and the junction held 19 bases outside the gene matches.

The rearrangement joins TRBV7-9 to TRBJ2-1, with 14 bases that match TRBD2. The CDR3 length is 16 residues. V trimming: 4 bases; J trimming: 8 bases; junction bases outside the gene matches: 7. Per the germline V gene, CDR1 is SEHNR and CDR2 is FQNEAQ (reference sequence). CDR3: CASSSGTSGRPHEQFF. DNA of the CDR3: TGTGCCAGCAGCTCCGGGACTAGCGGGAGACCCCATGAGCAGTTCTTC.

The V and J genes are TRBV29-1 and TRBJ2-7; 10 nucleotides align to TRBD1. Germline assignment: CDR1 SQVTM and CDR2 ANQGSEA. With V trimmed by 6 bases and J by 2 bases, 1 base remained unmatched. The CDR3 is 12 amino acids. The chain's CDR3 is CSVGTGAYEQYF. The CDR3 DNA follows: TGCAGCGTCGGGACAGGGGCCTACGAGCAGTACTTC.

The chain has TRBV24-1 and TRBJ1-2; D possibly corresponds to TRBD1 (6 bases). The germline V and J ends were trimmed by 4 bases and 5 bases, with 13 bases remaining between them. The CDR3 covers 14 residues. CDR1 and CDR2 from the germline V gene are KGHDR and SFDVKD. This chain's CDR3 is CATSEGGQWYGYTF. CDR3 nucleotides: TGTGCCACCAGTGAAGGGGGACAATGGTATGGCTACACCTTC.

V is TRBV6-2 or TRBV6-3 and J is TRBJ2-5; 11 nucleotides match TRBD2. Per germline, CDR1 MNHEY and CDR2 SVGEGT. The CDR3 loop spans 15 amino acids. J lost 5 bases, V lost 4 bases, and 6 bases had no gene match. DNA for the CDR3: TGTGCCAGCAGTTCTAGACTAGCGGGGATGGAGACCCAGTACTTC. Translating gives CASSSRLAGMETQYF.